Sequencing of this T cell receptor (beta chain) was carried out in a study of cytomegalovirus exposure and HLA in healthy donors. This clone was seen more than once but under ten times. The CDR3 extends over 15 amino acids. Trimming pared 5 bases from V and 2 bases from J, leaving 13 bases between. Germline V gene data show CDR1 as MNHEY and CDR2 as SMNVEV (reference sequence). Primers for the PCR totalled 60 Vbeta and 13 Jbeta. The data were produced by immunoSEQ multiplex PCR, yet TCRdb's version contains in-frame clones alone and is incomplete. This sample has around 200,000 clones, with about 74% found just once.

This chain connects TRBV27 to TRBJ2-1; D might be TRBD2 (6 bases). Source material: PBMCs. The clonotype originates from a man aged 40-49 years in good health and CMV-seronegative. The CDR3: CASSAREPAYNEQFF. DNA for the CDR3: TGTGCCAGCAGTGCACGGGAGCCTGCCTACAATGAGCAGTTCTTC.